This TCR beta chain originates from a study of shared clonotypes between healthy human individuals. V shed 5 bases and J shed 0 bases, with 11 bases lying between them. Germline V gene data show CDR1 as SGHTA and CDR2 as FQGTGA. The CDR3 length is 14 residues. Healthy adults negative for HIV, lacking recent acute infections or vaccinations, served as donors. Donors, without exception, were Caucasian adults residing in Nashville, Tennessee. Assay execution took place at the deep level. Profiling relied on immunoSEQ multiplex PCR, and the TCRdb table lists in-frame clones only, not all of them. The profile shows around 480,000 clones, roughly 79% of them singletons. The sample holds one count of this clone.

The sequence was collected from a woman between 40 and 50 years old in good health. Some clones in this sample may be carry-over from other donors' samples. This chain uses TRBV7-3 with TRBJ2-7; tentatively, D is TRBD1 (7 bases). The sample consisted of PBMCs. The CDR3 nucleotides read TGTGCCAGCAGCCAGGGGGGTGTCTCCTACGAGCAGTACTTC. Protein sequence: CASSQGGVSYEQYF.